This is a list of T cell receptor beta chains from one sample in a study of graft-versus-host responses after intestinal transplantation. Method: immunoSEQ multiplex PCR; TCRdb's copy keeps in-frame clones and lacks some. In the table there are 90,000 to 120,000 clones, roughly 90% of which are singletons. Their antigen targets remain unknown. The specimen was unstimulated CD4+ T cells sorted from spleen or lymph node cells, collected before intestinal transplant. These receptors were taken from a human donor who received an intestinal transplant. CDR3s include the opening cysteine and the closing phenylalanine or tryptophan. Each record gives: clone size, J gene, V gene, CDR3 protein. Not all rows give a size; the values are once, few, many and, for expanded clones, a class.

>.|TRBJ2-3|TRBV7-9
CASSRRGFGADTQYF
>.|TRBJ2-7|TRBV7-6
CASSLGTGGHYEQYF
>.|TRBJ2-3|TRBV5-5
CASSFGATSGRGTDTQYF
>.|TRBJ2-2|TRBV11-2
CASRPGHFAGELFF
>.|TRBJ1-2|TRBV19
CASSSSPRELRDGYTF
>.|TRBJ1-6|TRBV5-4
CASSLADSPLHF
>.|TRBJ2-5|TRBV6-5
CASSFGTGRTQYF
>once|TRBJ1-6|TRBV7-3
CASSARQNSPLHF
>.|TRBJ2-7|TRBV11-2
CASSSGDWTGGSYEQYF
>once|TRBJ2-1|TRBV30
CAWSVAGVDEQFF
>.|TRBJ1-2|TRBV7-5
CVRSPPPGDRASLYGYTF
>.|TRBJ2-7|TRBV5-1
CASSSGQGANEQYF
>.|TRBJ2-2|TRBV5-1
CASKPGTGGYRELFF
>.|TRBJ2-6|TRBV6-6
CASTPRPGANVLTF
>.|TRBJ1-6|TRBV9
CASRGTGGNSPLHF
>.|TRBJ2-1|TRBV5-1
CASSLDRTSDNNEQFF